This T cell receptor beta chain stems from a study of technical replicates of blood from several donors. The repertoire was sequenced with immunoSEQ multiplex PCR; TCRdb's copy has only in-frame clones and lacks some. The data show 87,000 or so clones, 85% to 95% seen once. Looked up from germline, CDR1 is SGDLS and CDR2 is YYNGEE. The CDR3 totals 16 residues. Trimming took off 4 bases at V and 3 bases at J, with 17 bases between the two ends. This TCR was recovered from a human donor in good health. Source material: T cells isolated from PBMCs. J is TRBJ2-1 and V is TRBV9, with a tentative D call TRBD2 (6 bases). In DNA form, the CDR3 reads TGTGCCAGCAGCTCCGACGGGAGCCCCTTCTACAATGAGCAGTTCTTC. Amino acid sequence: CASSSDGSPFYNEQFF. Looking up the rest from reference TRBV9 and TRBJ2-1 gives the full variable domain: DSGVTQTPKHLITATGQRVTLRCSPRSGDLSVYWYQQSLDQGLQFLIQYYNGEERAKGNILERFSAQQFPDLHSELNLSSLELGDSALYFCASSSDGSPFYNEQFFGPGTRLTVL.